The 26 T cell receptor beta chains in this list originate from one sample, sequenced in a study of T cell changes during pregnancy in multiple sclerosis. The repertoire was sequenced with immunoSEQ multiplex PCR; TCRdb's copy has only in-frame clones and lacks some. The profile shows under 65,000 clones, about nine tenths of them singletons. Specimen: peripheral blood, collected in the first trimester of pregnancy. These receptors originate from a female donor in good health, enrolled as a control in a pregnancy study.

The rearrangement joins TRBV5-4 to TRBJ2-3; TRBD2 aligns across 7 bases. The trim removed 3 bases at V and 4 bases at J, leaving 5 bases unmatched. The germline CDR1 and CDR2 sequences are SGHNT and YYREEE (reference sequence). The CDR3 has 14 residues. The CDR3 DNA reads TGTGCCAGCAGCTCGGGGGGTAGCCCAGATACGCAGTATTTT. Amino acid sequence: CASSSGGSPDTQYF.

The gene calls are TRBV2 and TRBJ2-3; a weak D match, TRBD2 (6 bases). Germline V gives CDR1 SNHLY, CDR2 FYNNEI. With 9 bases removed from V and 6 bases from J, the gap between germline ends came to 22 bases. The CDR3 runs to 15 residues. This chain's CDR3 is CASISGLEILDTQYF. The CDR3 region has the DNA TGTGCCAGTATCTCGGGACTGGAGATATTGGATACGCAGTATTTT.

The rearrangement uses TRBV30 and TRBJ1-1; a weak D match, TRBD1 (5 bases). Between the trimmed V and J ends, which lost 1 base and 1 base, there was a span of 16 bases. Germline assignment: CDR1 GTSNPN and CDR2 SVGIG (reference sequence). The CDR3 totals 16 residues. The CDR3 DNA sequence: TGTGCCTGGAGTGGCGGTATTTCAGGACAGAACACTGAAGCTTTCTTT. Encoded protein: CAWSGGISGQNTEAFF.

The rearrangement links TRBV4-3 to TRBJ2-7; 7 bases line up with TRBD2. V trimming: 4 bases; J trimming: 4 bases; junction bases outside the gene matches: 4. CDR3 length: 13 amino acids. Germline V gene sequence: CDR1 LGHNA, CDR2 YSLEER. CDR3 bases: TGCGCCAGCAGCCCCTGGGAGGGATACGAGCAGTACTTC. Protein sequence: CASSPWEGYEQYF.

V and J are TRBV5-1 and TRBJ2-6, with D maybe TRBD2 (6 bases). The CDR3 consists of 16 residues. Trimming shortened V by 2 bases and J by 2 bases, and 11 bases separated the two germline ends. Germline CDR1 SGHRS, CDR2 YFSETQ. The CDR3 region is CASSLGGLAGANVLTF. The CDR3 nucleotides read TGCGCCAGCAGCTTAGGAGGGTTAGCTGGGGCCAACGTCCTGACTTTC.

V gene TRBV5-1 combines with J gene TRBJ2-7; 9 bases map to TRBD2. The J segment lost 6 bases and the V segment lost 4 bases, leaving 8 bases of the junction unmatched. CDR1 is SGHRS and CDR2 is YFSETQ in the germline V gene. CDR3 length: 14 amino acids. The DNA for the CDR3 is TGCGCCAGCAGCCCCTCTGGAGCGGGAGGCGAGCAGTACTTC. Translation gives CASSPSGAGGEQYF.

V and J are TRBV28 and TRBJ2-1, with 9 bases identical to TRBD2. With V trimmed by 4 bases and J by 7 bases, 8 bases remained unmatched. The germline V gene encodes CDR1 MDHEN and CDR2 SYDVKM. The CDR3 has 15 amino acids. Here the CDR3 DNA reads TGTGCCAGCAGTTCCGGGACTAGCATCTGGAATGAGCAGTTCTTC. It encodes CASSSGTSIWNEQFF.

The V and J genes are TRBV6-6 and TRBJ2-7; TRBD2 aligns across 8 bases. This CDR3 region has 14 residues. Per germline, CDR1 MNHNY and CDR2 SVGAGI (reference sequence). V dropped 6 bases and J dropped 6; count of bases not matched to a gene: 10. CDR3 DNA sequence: TGTGCCAGCAGATTGGGACTAGTCGGTTCCGAGCAGTACTTC. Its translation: CASRLGLVGSEQYF.

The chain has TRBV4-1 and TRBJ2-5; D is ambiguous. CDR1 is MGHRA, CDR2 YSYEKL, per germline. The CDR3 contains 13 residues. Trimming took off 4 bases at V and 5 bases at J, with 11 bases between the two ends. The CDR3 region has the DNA TGCGCCAGCAGCCGGCGGCCTCCGGAGACCCAGTACTTC. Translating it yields CASSRRPPETQYF.

In DNA form, the CDR3 reads TGCGCCAGCAGCTTGGAGGGGGCAGATGGCTACACCTTC. Translated: CASSLEGADGYTF. The rearrangement links TRBV5-1 to TRBJ1-2, with TRBD1 matching over 7 bases. The length of the CDR3 is 13 residues. With V trimmed by 0 bases and J by 6 bases, 2 bases remained unmatched. Germline values: CDR1 SGHRS, CDR2 YFSETQ.

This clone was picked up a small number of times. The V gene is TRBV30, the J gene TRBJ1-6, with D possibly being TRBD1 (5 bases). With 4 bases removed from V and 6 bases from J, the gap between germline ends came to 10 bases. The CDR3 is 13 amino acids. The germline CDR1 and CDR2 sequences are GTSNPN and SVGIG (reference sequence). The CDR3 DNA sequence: TGTGCCTGGAAAGGGGCCTTTAATTCACCCCTCCACTTT. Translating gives CAWKGAFNSPLHF.

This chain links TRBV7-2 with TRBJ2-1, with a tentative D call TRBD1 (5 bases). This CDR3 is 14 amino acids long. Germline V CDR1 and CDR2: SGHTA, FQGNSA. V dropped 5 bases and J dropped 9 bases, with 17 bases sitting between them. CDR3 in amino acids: CASSLYQGAGEQFF. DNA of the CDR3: TGTGCCAGCAGCCTATACCAAGGGGCCGGTGAGCAGTTCTTC.

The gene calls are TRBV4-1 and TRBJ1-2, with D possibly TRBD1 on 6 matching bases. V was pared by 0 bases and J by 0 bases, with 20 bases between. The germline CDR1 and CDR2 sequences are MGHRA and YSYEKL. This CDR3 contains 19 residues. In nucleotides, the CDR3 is TGCGCCAGCAGCCAAGATCAGGCACAGGGCCTTCGAGCTAACTATGGCTACACCTTC. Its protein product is CASSQDQAQGLRANYGYTF.

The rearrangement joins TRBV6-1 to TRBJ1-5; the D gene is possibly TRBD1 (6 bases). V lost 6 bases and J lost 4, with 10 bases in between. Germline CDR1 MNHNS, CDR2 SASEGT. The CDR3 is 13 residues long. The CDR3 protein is CASSLTGNQPQHF. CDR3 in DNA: TGTGCCAGCAGCTTGACAGGAAATCAGCCCCAGCATTTT.

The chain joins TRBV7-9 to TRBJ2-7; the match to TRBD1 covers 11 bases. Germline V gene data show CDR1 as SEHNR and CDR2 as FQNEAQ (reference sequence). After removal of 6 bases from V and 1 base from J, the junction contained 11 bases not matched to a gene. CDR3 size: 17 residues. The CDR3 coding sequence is TGTGCCAGCAGTGGGTTGGACAGGGGGCGATTTTCCTACGAGCAGTACTTC. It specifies CASSGLDRGRFSYEQYF. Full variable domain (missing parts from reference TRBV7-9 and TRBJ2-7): DTGVSQNPRHKITKRGQNVTFRCDPISEHNRLYWYRQTLGQGPEFLTYFQNEAQLEKSRLLSDRFSAERPKGSFSTLEIQRTEQGDSAMYLCASSGLDRGRFSYEQYFGPGTRLTVT.

DNA of the CDR3: TGTGCCAGCAGCTTCCGGGACAGGGCGAACACTGAAGCTTTCTTT. Translation gives CASSFRDRANTEAFF. The chain uses TRBV7-2 and TRBJ1-1, with 9 bases matching TRBD1. In germline, CDR1 is SGHTA, CDR2 FQGNSA. V shed 3 bases and J 1 base; nucleotides not matched to a gene: 3. This CDR3 region has 15 residues.

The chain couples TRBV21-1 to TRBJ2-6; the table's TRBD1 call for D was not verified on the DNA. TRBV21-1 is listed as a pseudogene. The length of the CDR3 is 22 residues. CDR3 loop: CASSNTKELGQLSPSGANVLTF. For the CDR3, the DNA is TGTGCCAGCAGCAATACTAAGGAGCTCGGACAGCTCTCCCCCTCTGGGGCCAACGTCCTGACTTTC.

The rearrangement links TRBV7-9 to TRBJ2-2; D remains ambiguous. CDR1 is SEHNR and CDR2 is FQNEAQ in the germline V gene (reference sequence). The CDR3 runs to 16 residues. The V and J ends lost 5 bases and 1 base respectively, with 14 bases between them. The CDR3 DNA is TGTGCCAGCAGCCGTACTTATAGAGAGAACACCGGGGAGCTGTTTTTT. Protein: CASSRTYRENTGELFF.

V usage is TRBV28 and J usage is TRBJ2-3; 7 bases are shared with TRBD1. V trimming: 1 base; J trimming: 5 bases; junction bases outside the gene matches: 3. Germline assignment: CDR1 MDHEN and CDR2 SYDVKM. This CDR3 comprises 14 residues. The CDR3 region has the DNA TGTGCCAGCAGTTTATTAACAGGGGTAGATACGCAGTATTTT. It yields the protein CASSLLTGVDTQYF.

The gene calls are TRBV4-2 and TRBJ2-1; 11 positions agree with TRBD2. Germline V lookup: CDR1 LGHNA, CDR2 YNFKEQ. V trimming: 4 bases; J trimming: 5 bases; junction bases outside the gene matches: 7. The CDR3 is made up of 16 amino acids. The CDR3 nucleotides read TGTGCCAGCAGCCGGGTCGGGACTAGCGGAAACAATGAGCAGTTCTTC. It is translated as CASSRVGTSGNNEQFF.

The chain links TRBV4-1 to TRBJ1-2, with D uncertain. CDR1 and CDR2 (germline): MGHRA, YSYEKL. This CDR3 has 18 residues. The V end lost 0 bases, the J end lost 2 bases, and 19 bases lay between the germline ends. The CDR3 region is CASSQDGAGLGGNYGYTF. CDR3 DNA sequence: TGCGCCAGCAGCCAAGATGGCGCAGGCTTGGGAGGCAACTATGGCTACACCTTC.

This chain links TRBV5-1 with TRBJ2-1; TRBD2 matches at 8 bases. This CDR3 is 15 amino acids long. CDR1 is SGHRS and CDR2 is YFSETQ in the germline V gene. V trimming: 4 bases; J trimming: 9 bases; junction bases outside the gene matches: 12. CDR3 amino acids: CASSGGGAGVIEQFF. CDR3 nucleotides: TGCGCCAGCAGCGGGGGGGGAGCGGGAGTCATTGAGCAGTTCTTC.

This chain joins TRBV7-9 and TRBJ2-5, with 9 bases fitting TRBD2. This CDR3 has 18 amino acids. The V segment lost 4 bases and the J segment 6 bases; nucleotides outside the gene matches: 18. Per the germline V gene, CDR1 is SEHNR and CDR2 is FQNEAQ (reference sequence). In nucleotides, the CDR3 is TGTGCCAGCAGCTCCGCGGATTTGGAGCGGGAGGCCGGAAAGACCCAGTACTTC. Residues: CASSSADLEREAGKTQYF.

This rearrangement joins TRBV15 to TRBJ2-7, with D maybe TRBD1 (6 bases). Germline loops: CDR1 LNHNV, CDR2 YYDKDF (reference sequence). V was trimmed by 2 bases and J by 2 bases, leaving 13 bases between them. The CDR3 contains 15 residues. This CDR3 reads CATSRYKQGPYEQYF. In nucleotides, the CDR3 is TGTGCCACCAGCAGATATAAACAGGGCCCCTACGAGCAGTACTTC. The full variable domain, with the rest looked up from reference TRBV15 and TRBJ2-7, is DAMVIQNPRYQVTQFGKPVTLSCSQTLNHNVMYWYQQKSSQAPKLLFHYYDKDFNNEADTPDNFQSRRPNTSFCFLDIRSPGLGDTAMYLCATSRYKQGPYEQYFGPGTRLTVT.

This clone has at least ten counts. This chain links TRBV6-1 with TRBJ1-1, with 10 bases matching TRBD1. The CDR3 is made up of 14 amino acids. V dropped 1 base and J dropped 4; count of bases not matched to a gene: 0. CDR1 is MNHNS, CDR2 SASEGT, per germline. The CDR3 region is CASSEGTGGTEAFF. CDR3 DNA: TGTGCCAGCAGTGAAGGGACAGGGGGCACTGAAGCTTTCTTT.

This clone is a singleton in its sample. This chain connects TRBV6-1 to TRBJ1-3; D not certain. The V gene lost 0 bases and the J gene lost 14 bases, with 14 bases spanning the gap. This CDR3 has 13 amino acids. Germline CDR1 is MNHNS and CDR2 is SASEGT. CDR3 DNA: TGTGCCAGCAGTGAAGCGGCAGCCTGGAGGGTATATTTT. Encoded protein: CASSEAAAWRVYF.